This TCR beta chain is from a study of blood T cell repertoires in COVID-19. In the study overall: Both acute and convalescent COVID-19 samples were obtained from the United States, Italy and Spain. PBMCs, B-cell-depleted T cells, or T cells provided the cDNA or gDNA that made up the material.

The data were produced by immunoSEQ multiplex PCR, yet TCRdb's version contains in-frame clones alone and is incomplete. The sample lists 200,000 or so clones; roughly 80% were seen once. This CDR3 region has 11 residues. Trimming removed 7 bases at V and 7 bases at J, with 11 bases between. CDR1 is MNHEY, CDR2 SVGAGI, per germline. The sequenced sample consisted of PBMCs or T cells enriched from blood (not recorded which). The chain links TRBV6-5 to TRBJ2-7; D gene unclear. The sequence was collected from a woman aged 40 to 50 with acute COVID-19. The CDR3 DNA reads TGTGCCAGCAAGGCGACGGAGGAGCAGTACTTC. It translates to CASKATEEQYF.